Presented here are 26 T cell receptor beta chains from one specimen sequenced in a study of T cell repertoires in aging, cancer and after chemotherapy. TRB rearrangements spanning V, D and J were amplified using mixed TRB-A/B primers. Via MiXCR, TCRdb re-called the multiplex PCR reads, giving one row per CDR3 protein. The repertoire has about 3,100 distinct CDR3 sequences, about a third of them found once; the top ten carry approximately 48%. TCR beta rearrangements were amplified from peripheral blood genomic DNA. Material: blood. The receptors stem from a human donor in good health.

This chain links TRBV13 with TRBJ1-1, with D maybe TRBD1 (5 bases). The V gene's germline CDR1 is PRHDT and CDR2 FYEKMQ (reference sequence). This CDR3 contains 13 residues. With 3 bases removed from V and 5 bases from J, the gap between germline ends came to 10 bases. CDR3 residues: CASSLGPGTEAFF. The CDR3 region has the DNA TGTGCCAGCAGCTTGGGACCGGGTACTGAAGCTTTCTTT. Based on the CDR3 plus reference TRBV13 and TRBJ1-1, the full variable domain is AAGVIQSPRHLIKEKRETATLKCYPIPRHDTVYWYQQGPGQDPQFLISFYEKMQSDKGSIPDRFSAQQFSDYHSELNMSSLELGDSALYFCASSLGPGTEAFFGQGTRLTVV.

The chain combines TRBV30 with TRBJ2-7; D possibly corresponds to TRBD1 (5 bases). V was clipped by 4 bases and J by 2 bases, with 9 bases between them. The CDR3 loop spans 12 amino acids. Germline values: CDR1 GTSNPN, CDR2 SVGIG (reference sequence). CDR3 bases: TGTGCCTGGAAGCAGGGAACCTACGAGCAGTACTTC. Amino acid sequence: CAWKQGTYEQYF.

This chain uses TRBV5-1 with TRBJ2-5; D perhaps matches TRBD1 (5 bases). The CDR3 length is 14 residues. Germline values: CDR1 SGHRS, CDR2 YFSETQ. V was cut by 4 bases and J by 5 bases, with 15 bases left in between. CDR3 in amino acids: CASSTDRSGETQYF. The CDR3 DNA reads as TGCGCCAGCAGCACCGACAGATCTGGGGAGACCCAGTACTTC.

This clonotype was recorded a few times. The chain uses TRBV4-2 and TRBJ1-5; 7 bases are a match to TRBD1. The CDR3 totals 16 residues. The V gene's germline CDR1 is LGHNA and CDR2 YNFKEQ. Germline trimming cut 4 bases from V and 6 bases from J; bases unmatched to any gene: 12. The CDR3 spells CASSPDRTGGSQPQHF. The CDR3 nucleotides read TGTGCCAGCAGCCCAGATCGGACAGGCGGTAGTCAGCCCCAGCATTTT.

The J gene is TRBJ1-2, the V gene TRBV20-1; 11 positions match TRBD1. V lost 3 bases to trimming and J lost 8 bases; unmatched junction nucleotides: 8. Germline CDR1 is DFQATT and CDR2 is SNEGSKA (reference sequence). The CDR3 has 14 residues. CDR3 region: CSARRGQGAEGYTF. CDR3 DNA: TGCAGTGCTAGGAGAGGACAGGGGGCGGAAGGCTACACCTTC.

As to this clonotype: At one of its ends the junction is not consistent with the germline gene, which may arise from a read error. The chain combines TRBV5-1 with TRBJ1-4; unclear D gene. Germline CDR1 SGHRS, CDR2 YFSETQ. This CDR3 region has 15 residues. The DNA of the CDR3 is TGCGCCAGCAGCTTGATGGCAGATTCTAATAAAAAACTGTTTTTT. Translation: CASSLMADSNKKLFF.

The chain carries TRBV5-5 and TRBJ1-3; TRBD1 is a possible D gene (6 bases). CDR1 is SGHKS, CDR2 YYEKEE, per germline (reference sequence). Trimming removed 2 bases at V and 4 bases at J, with 10 bases between. The CDR3 covers 14 residues. The chain's CDR3 is CASSLQGGGNTIYF. In DNA form, the CDR3 reads TGTGCCAGCAGCTTACAGGGAGGCGGAAACACCATATATTTT.

The gene calls are TRBV7-9 and TRBJ1-6, with 8 bases aligning to TRBD1. CDR1 is SEHNR and CDR2 is FQNEAQ in the germline V gene (reference sequence). The CDR3 is made up of 15 amino acids. Trimming cost V 5 bases and J 9 bases; bases outside gene matches: 9. The CDR3 nucleotides are TGTGCCAGCAGCACCCGACAGGGGTCTGCTTCACCCCTCCACTTT. Protein product: CASSTRQGSASPLHF. The complete variable domain, with remaining parts taken from reference TRBV7-9 and TRBJ1-6, reads DTGVSQNPRHKITKRGQNVTFRCDPISEHNRLYWYRQTLGQGPEFLTYFQNEAQLEKSRLLSDRFSAERPKGSFSTLEIQRTEQGDSAMYLCASSTRQGSASPLHFGNGTRLTVT.

The rearrangement joins TRBV27 to TRBJ1-6; possibly TRBD1 for D (6 bases). Per the germline V gene, CDR1 is MNHEY and CDR2 is SMNVEV (reference sequence). The CDR3 spans 13 residues. Trimming took off 6 bases at V and 8 bases at J, with 11 bases between the two ends. The DNA for the CDR3 is TGTGCCAGCAGAACGGGGGCTTATTCACCCCTCCACTTT. Amino acids: CASRTGAYSPLHF.

The chain uses TRBV19 and TRBJ2-3; 8 nucleotides line up with TRBD1. Germline trimming cut 5 bases from V and 6 bases from J; bases unmatched to any gene: 4. The CDR3 has 13 amino acids. CDR1 is LNHDA and CDR2 is SQIVND in the germline V gene (reference sequence). CDR3 sequence: CASSDRGVDTQYF. The DNA of the CDR3 is TGTGCCAGTAGTGACAGGGGAGTGGATACGCAGTATTTT.

This clonotype was counted a few times. V gene TRBV30 combines with J gene TRBJ1-5; 10 bases are a match to TRBD1. The germline CDR1 and CDR2 sequences are GTSNPN and SVGIG (reference sequence). There are 15 residues in the CDR3. The V and J ends lost 1 base and 11 bases, in that order; junction bases with no gene match: 11. CDR3: CAWSGLDRGAGAQHF. The CDR3 region has the DNA TGTGCCTGGAGTGGTTTGGACAGGGGGGCAGGGGCCCAGCATTTT.

This chain uses TRBV6-2 or TRBV6-3 with TRBJ1-1; 7 bases are a match to TRBD1. This CDR3 has 14 residues. With 6 bases clipped from V and 0 bases from J, the junction kept 4 bases outside the gene matches. CDR1 is MNHEY, CDR2 SVGEGT, per germline. CDR3 loop: CASRTGALNTEAFF. In DNA form, the CDR3 reads TGTGCCAGCAGAACAGGGGCCTTGAACACTGAAGCTTTCTTT.

This clonotype was detected a few times. This chain joins TRBV6-5 and TRBJ2-2; either TRBD1 or TRBD2 may supply D (6 bases each). CDR1 and CDR2 from the germline V gene are MNHEY and SVGAGI. The CDR3 has 15 amino acids. V gave up 5 bases and J gave up 6 bases, with 16 bases separating them. This CDR3 is CASSGVRGGPGELFF. The DNA for the CDR3 is TGTGCCAGCAGTGGCGTCCGTGGGGGGCCCGGGGAGCTGTTTTTT.

In this sample, this clonotype turned up a few times. The chain joins TRBV6-5 to TRBJ1-4; perhaps TRBD1 as D (5 bases). Germline CDR1 is MNHEY and CDR2 is SVGAGI. V lost 5 bases and J 13 bases, leaving 17 bases between the germline ends. The CDR3 is 13 amino acids. The CDR3 is CASSDFAGRRLFF. The CDR3 nucleotides are TGTGCCAGCAGTGATTTCGCGGGACGCAGACTGTTTTTT.

V gene TRBV27 combines with J gene TRBJ1-2; D perhaps matches TRBD1 (5 bases). Between the trimmed V and J ends, which lost 6 bases and 1 base, there was a span of 9 bases. Germline CDR1 MNHEY, CDR2 SMNVEV (reference sequence). The CDR3 sequence is 13 residues long. The DNA for the CDR3 is TGTGCCAGCAGACCTGGGGGTAACTATGGCTACACCTTC. Translated: CASRPGGNYGYTF.

In this sample, this clonotype turned up a few times. This chain connects TRBV19 to TRBJ2-5; unclear D gene. Trimming took 3 bases from V and 0 from J, leaving 5 bases between them. The germline gives CDR1 LNHDA, CDR2 SQIVND (reference sequence). CDR3 length: 13 amino acids. As DNA, the CDR3 is TGTGCCAGTAGTATTGGGTACCAAGAGACCCAGTACTTC. This codes for CASSIGYQETQYF.

The rearrangement links TRBV14 to TRBJ1-6, with D unresolved. CDR3 length: 15 amino acids. The germline gives CDR1 SGHDN, CDR2 FVKESK. The V gene lost 0 bases and the J gene lost 9 bases, with 12 bases spanning the gap. The CDR3: CASSQDPGGGSPLHF. The CDR3, as DNA: TGTGCCAGCAGCCAAGATCCAGGAGGTGGTTCACCCCTCCACTTT.

In this sample, this clonotype turned up a few times. This chain connects TRBV6-6 to TRBJ1-1; 10 bases align to TRBD1. The CDR3 runs 14 residues. CDR1 and CDR2 from the germline V gene are MNHNY and SVGAGI (reference sequence). After removal of 7 bases from V and 1 base from J, the junction contained 3 bases not matched to a gene. CDR3 DNA sequence: TGTGCCAGCATTAGGGACAGGGGGAACACTGAAGCTTTCTTT. As protein: CASIRDRGNTEAFF.

The chain has TRBV5-6 and TRBJ2-1, with 8 bases fitting TRBD1. Germline lookup yields CDR1 SGHDT and CDR2 YYEEEE. This CDR3 contains 16 residues. The V and J ends lost 3 bases and 1 base, in that order; junction bases with no gene match: 6. CDR3 bases: TGTGCCAGCAGCTGGACAGGGTCGGCTTCCTACAATGAGCAGTTCTTC. It codes for CASSWTGSASYNEQFF. The full variable domain, its missing parts supplied by reference TRBV5-6 and TRBJ2-1, is DAGVTQSPTHLIKTRGQQVTLRCSPKSGHDTVSWYQQALGQGPQFIFQYYEEEERQRGNFPDRFSGHQFPNYSSELNVNALLLGDSALYLCASSWTGSASYNEQFFGPGTRLTVL.

The chain is built from TRBV10-3 and TRBJ2-5; possible D gene TRBD1, 6 bases. This CDR3 has 15 amino acids. The V and J ends lost 5 bases and 0 bases respectively, with 13 bases between them. Per the germline V gene, CDR1 is ENHRY and CDR2 is SYGVKD. CDR3 coding DNA: TGTGCCATCAGTTTTGGGACATACGACCAAGAGACCCAGTACTTC. Its protein product is CAISFGTYDQETQYF.

This clonotype was observed a few times. As DNA, the CDR3 is TGTGCAGCGTGGGGTCCGCAAGCCCATAACTATGGCTACACCTTC. Translated: CAAWGPQAHNYGYTF. V and J are TRBV6-6 and TRBJ1-2; no clear D. CDR1 and CDR2 from the germline V gene are MNHNY and SVGAGI (reference sequence). The CDR3 is made up of 15 amino acids.

The sample holds one count of this clonotype. This chain uses TRBV20-1 with TRBJ1-6; D gene unclear. Between the trimmed V and J ends, which lost 3 bases and 6 bases, there was a span of 9 bases. The CDR3 is 13 residues long. Germline CDR1 DFQATT, CDR2 SNEGSKA (reference sequence). The chain's CDR3 is CSASPSGNSPLHF. CDR3 coding DNA: TGCAGTGCTAGTCCGTCCGGTAATTCACCCCTCCACTTT.

This clonotype was seen a handful of times. V and J are TRBV6-5 and TRBJ2-3, with a weak D call TRBD2 (6 bases). Trimming stripped 11 bases from V and 1 base from J, with 16 bases between. The germline CDR1 and CDR2 sequences are MNHEY and SVGAGI. The CDR3 is 14 residues long. The CDR3 DNA sequence: TGTGCCGGGGGGAGAGGTCAGGGCACAGATACGCAGTATTTT. Its translation is CAGGRGQGTDTQYF.

This chain joins TRBV7-2 and TRBJ1-6; D call uncertain. Germline loops: CDR1 SGHTA, CDR2 FQGNSA. The CDR3 is 16 residues long. V lost 5 bases and J 5 bases, leaving 16 bases between the germline ends. The CDR3 spells CASSTRGGANNSPLHF. The CDR3 bases are TGTGCCAGCAGCACCCGGGGAGGCGCGAATAATTCACCCCTCCACTTT.

This clonotype occurred a few times. This chain links TRBV4-3 with TRBJ2-1; possible D gene TRBD1, 6 bases. Germline loops: CDR1 LGHNA, CDR2 YSLEER. There are 13 residues in the CDR3. V lost 0 bases to trimming and J lost 8 bases, with 8 bases between them. CDR3 sequence (DNA): TGCGCCAGCAGCCAAGATAACAGGGATGAGCAGTTCTTC. This codes for CASSQDNRDEQFF.

This clonotype was recorded only once. The V and J genes are TRBV12-3 or TRBV12-4 and TRBJ2-1; 9 bases are a match to TRBD1. V was clipped by 3 bases and J by 5 bases; unmatched bases: 8. The CDR3 is made up of 16 amino acids. CDR3 region: CASSLTGGRPNNEQFF. The CDR3 coding sequence is TGTGCCAGCAGTTTGACAGGGGGGCGGCCGAACAATGAGCAGTTCTTC.